The T cell receptor beta chain described here comes from a study of long-term antiretroviral therapy in people with HIV. The assay used was immunoSEQ (version v3.0), run at survey level. This table comes from immunoSEQ multiplex PCR, and its TCRdb copy is limited to in-frame clones, with some not included. This table holds roughly 19,000 clones, around 80% found once. The table lists this clone with a count of one. Looked up from germline, CDR1 is SGHAT and CDR2 is FQNNGV. Trimming shortened V by 0 bases and J by 6 bases, and 6 bases separated the two germline ends. CDR3 length: 13 residues. The sequencing here drew on unsorted PBMCs, taken 0.6 years after starting antiretroviral therapy. The source of this sequence is a woman under 30 with HIV. The V and J genes are TRBV11-2 and TRBJ2-4; the D is unclear. As DNA, the CDR3 is TGTGCCAGCAGCTTAGAGTCCAGAAACATTCAGTACTTC. It specifies CASSLESRNIQYF.